This section outlines one T cell receptor (beta chain) sequence together with its context. Its antigen is currently unknown. This sample stems from a study of response to subunit inactivated influenza vaccine. General study findings and limits: Each seasonal influenza vaccination recruits few new T cells, the authors suggested.

The CDR3 has 15 amino acids. Unmatched junction bases numbered 8, after V lost 1 base and J lost 5 bases. CDR1 and CDR2 from the germline V gene are SEHNR and FQNEAQ (reference sequence). In TCRdb, the RT-PCR reads were re-called with MiXCR into one record per CDR3 protein. The sample lists approximately 500,000 distinct CDR3 sequences; roughly 13% were seen once. The sequenced sample was PBMCs from blood, obtained 35 to 45 days after vaccination. The chain recombines TRBV7-9 with TRBJ2-7; 7 bases match TRBD1. The receptor was derived from a man over 45 who received an inactivated influenza vaccine. In DNA, the CDR3 is TGTGCCAGCAGCTTAGGAGGTGGGACAGTAGACGAGCAGTACTTC. Protein: CASSLGGGTVDEQYF.